This T cell receptor beta chain was identified in a study of T cells in Graves' hyperthyroidism and ophthalmopathy. RNA transcripts served as the template for amplifying TCR beta CDR3 regions. Initially, a first-round RT-PCR of the TCR CDR3 employed the HTBI primer set. TCRdb reprocessed the multiplex PCR reads with MiXCR, giving one entry per CDR3 protein. The data show 600,000 or so distinct CDR3 sequences, more than 13% seen once. This clonotype was picked up many times. Germline CDR1 is SGHKS and CDR2 is YYEKEE (reference sequence). The V end lost 0 bases, the J end lost 2 bases, and 10 bases lay between the germline ends. The CDR3 contains 15 residues.

The receptor's source is a woman in her late teens or twenties with Graves' ophthalmopathy. Source material: blood. The chain couples TRBV5-5 to TRBJ2-3; D is unresolved. The CDR3 protein is CASSLEAVYTDTQYF. Here the CDR3 DNA reads TGTGCCAGCAGCTTGGAAGCCGTTTACACAGATACGCAGTATTTT.